The 3 T cell receptor beta chains below come from one sample, sequenced in a study of shared clonotypes between healthy human individuals. Generated by immunoSEQ multiplex PCR, the TCRdb table keeps only in-frame clones and is missing some. The sample lists more than 1 million clones; 75% to 80% were seen once. Sequenced: memory CD4+ T cells from PBMCs. This sample's subset: CD45RA-negative fraction. These receptors were obtained from a young man in good health. Some clones in this sample may be carry-over from other donors' samples.

Only one count was recorded for this clone. The chain has TRBV28 and TRBJ1-6; D is perhaps TRBD1 (6 bases). Trimming pared 6 bases from V and 3 bases from J, leaving 12 bases between. The CDR3 loop spans 15 amino acids. The V gene's germline CDR1 is MDHEN and CDR2 SYDVKM. CDR3 in amino acids: CASRPQGIYNSPLHF. CDR3 coding DNA: TGTGCCAGCAGGCCTCAGGGGATCTATAATTCACCCCTCCACTTT. Filled out from reference TRBV28 and TRBJ1-6, the complete variable domain reads DVKVTQSSRYLVKRTGEKVFLECVQDMDHENMFWYRQDPGLGLRLIYFSYDVKMKEKGDIPEGYSVSREKKERFSLILESASTNQTSMYLCASRPQGIYNSPLHFGNGTRLTVT.

The J gene is TRBJ1-4, the V gene TRBV28; D perhaps matches TRBD1 (5 bases). The CDR3 runs 15 residues. V lost 2 bases and J lost 4, with 11 bases in between. The germline CDR1 and CDR2 sequences are MDHEN and SYDVKM. For the CDR3, the DNA is TGTGCCAGCAGTTTACGGCCGACAGTTAATGAAAAACTGTTTTTT. It is translated as CASSLRPTVNEKLFF. Complete variable domain (other parts from reference TRBV28 and TRBJ1-4): DVKVTQSSRYLVKRTGEKVFLECVQDMDHENMFWYRQDPGLGLRLIYFSYDVKMKEKGDIPEGYSVSREKKERFSLILESASTNQTSMYLCASSLRPTVNEKLFFGSGTQLSVL.

The chain uses TRBV28 and TRBJ2-1; tentative D call: TRBD1 (6 bases). Germline V gene sequence: CDR1 MDHEN, CDR2 SYDVKM. V lost 2 bases, J lost 9 bases, and 17 bases lay in between. The CDR3 runs to 15 residues. CDR3 coding DNA: TGTGCCAGCAGTTTAGAACAGGGCCTGGGAAGTGAGCAGTTCTTC. Encoded protein: CASSLEQGLGSEQFF.